The rows below give T cell receptor beta chains drawn from one sample of a study of PD-L1 blockade in urothelial cancer. Sequencing was performed with immunoSEQ multiplex PCR; in TCRdb, only in-frame clones are kept and a portion is missing. This table has tens of thousands of clones, roughly 89% appearing once. The sample here was PBMCs, taken around atezolizumab (anti-PD-L1) treatment. These receptors were taken from a man aged 55 to 70 with urothelial cancer. The CDR3 runs from the conserved cysteine through the conserved F or W. Fields, in order: CDR3 protein, V gene, J gene.

cdr3_aa: CASSYDGQEATEAFF; v_call: TRBV5-1; j_call: TRBJ1-1
cdr3_aa: CASSYSGQGKDTQYF; v_call: TRBV6-5; j_call: TRBJ2-5
cdr3_aa: CASTRVGRGTQYF; v_call: TRBV11-2; j_call: TRBJ2-5
cdr3_aa: CASRGDPQFF; v_call: TRBV19; j_call: TRBJ2-1
cdr3_aa: CASSPPGGVNEQFF; v_call: TRBV28; j_call: TRBJ2-1
cdr3_aa: CASSPGQGLTDTQYF; v_call: TRBV5-4; j_call: TRBJ2-3
cdr3_aa: CASSILAGGADTQYF; v_call: TRBV28; j_call: TRBJ2-3
cdr3_aa: CASRLQGARTEAFF; v_call: TRBV2; j_call: TRBJ1-1
cdr3_aa: CASSLGGGSPYEQYF; v_call: TRBV28; j_call: TRBJ2-7
cdr3_aa: CASSPRALTGGYTF; v_call: TRBV6-1; j_call: TRBJ1-2
cdr3_aa: CATRTRDRGPGTEAFF; v_call: TRBV19; j_call: TRBJ1-1
cdr3_aa: CATTTGGYEKLFF; v_call: TRBV30; j_call: TRBJ1-4
cdr3_aa: CASSLTSGREETQYF; v_call: TRBV7-2; j_call: TRBJ2-5
cdr3_aa: CSVVAGHLRTEAFF; v_call: TRBV29-1; j_call: TRBJ1-1
cdr3_aa: CASSLWRASGNTIYF; v_call: TRBV28; j_call: TRBJ1-3
cdr3_aa: CASGLNGRKNEQFF; v_call: TRBV28; j_call: TRBJ2-1
cdr3_aa: CASSLPDREHTQYF; v_call: TRBV28; j_call: TRBJ2-3
cdr3_aa: CASSPRTTNYEQYF; v_call: TRBV28; j_call: TRBJ2-7
cdr3_aa: CASSEGTGTTGELFF; v_call: TRBV10-1; j_call: TRBJ2-2
cdr3_aa: CASSLDRATYEQYF; v_call: TRBV28; j_call: TRBJ2-7
cdr3_aa: CASSQAREQQPQHF; v_call: TRBV4-2; j_call: TRBJ1-5
cdr3_aa: CSVEVRIAKNIQYF; v_call: TRBV29-1; j_call: TRBJ2-4
cdr3_aa: CASSQNSRTGTAYEQYF; v_call: TRBV4-3; j_call: TRBJ2-7
cdr3_aa: CASSLAVGQGSYEQYF; v_call: TRBV5-1; j_call: TRBJ2-7
cdr3_aa: CASSLYPGQENTEAFF; v_call: TRBV5-1; j_call: TRBJ1-1
cdr3_aa: CASSQAGQGNTEAFF; v_call: TRBV4-3; j_call: TRBJ1-1
cdr3_aa: CASSQDPLTGMGNTIYF; v_call: TRBV4-3; j_call: TRBJ1-3
cdr3_aa: CASSAEGYIQYF; v_call: TRBV7-2; j_call: TRBJ2-4
cdr3_aa: CASSLGLAGETQYF; v_call: TRBV7-9; j_call: TRBJ2-5
cdr3_aa: CASSPREGFIYEQYF; v_call: TRBV6-4; j_call: TRBJ2-7
cdr3_aa: CASSIFVSGFQPQHF; v_call: TRBV19; j_call: TRBJ1-5
cdr3_aa: CASSFSGYGYTF; v_call: TRBV28; j_call: TRBJ1-2
cdr3_aa: CASSPGQDSGNTIYF; v_call: TRBV5-4; j_call: TRBJ1-3
cdr3_aa: CASSADRGTTETQYF; v_call: TRBV6-1; j_call: TRBJ2-5
cdr3_aa: CASSQHAQGRRATDTQYF; v_call: TRBV7-3; j_call: TRBJ2-3
cdr3_aa: CASRAGATDTDTQYF; v_call: TRBV11-2; j_call: TRBJ2-3
cdr3_aa: CASSSQGPQETQYF; v_call: TRBV5-4; j_call: TRBJ2-5
cdr3_aa: CASSEERGGVRKTQYF; v_call: TRBV2; j_call: TRBJ2-5
cdr3_aa: CASSEILSVETQYF; v_call: TRBV2; j_call: TRBJ2-5
cdr3_aa: CAWNAGTGSNEQYF; v_call: TRBV30; j_call: TRBJ2-7